The present T cell receptor (beta chain) was sequenced within a study of multiple sclerosis patients with progressive multifocal leukoencephalopathy (dated by TCRdb to the late 2010s). Turning to the overall study: The study examined peripheral T and B cells of MS patients who developed PML (4 under natalizumab, 1 after alemtuzumab) and treated patients who did not. Two patients on natalizumab who later developed PML were tracked over time from before therapy, through 6 and 12 months, up to PML onset. The study aimed to detect JC virus-specific or public T-cell expansions arising at the time of PML onset. The paper as a whole reports these results and caveats: At the time PML developed, no common TRBV or TRBJ gene usage or preferential TRBV-TRBJ pairings were detected. With only a small, descriptive cohort, it remained unclear whether the findings reflect JC virus infection or general immunocompromise. Lower normalized Shannon entropy suggested less diverse TRB repertoires in most PML patients, whereas the natalizumab-treated controls showed values near 1. TRB clones with frequency above 0.5% were observed only in PML patients, but the clones expanded at PML onset were found to be already present before and during natalizumab therapy. The analysis covered only peripheral blood, although cerebrospinal fluid or brain lymphocytes might be more informative for natalizumab-associated PML.

Using the immunoSEQ two-step multiplex PCR at survey-level depth, TRB CDR3 regions were amplified from genomic DNA. To estimate template counts and remove amplification bias, each PCR was spiked with synthetic inline TR CDR3 controls covering all V-J pairings. Reads went through processing to reduce amplification and sequencing bias, and quantification was done against synthetic TR CDR3 analogs. In the source study's methods: Raw data were processed in ImmunoSEQ Analyzer, with out-of-frame sequences and CDR3s containing stop codons removed, and gene names were assigned according to IMGT nomenclature. Repertoire diversity was summarized as normalized Shannon entropy, defined as 1 minus Pielou's evenness. Only TRB sequences sharing the V gene, the J gene and the CDR3 were counted as identical. Public PML clonotypes were CDR3s found in two or more PML-onset samples but not found earlier, in controls, or in public databases. Skylign with the observed count method was used to analyze CDR3 amino acid composition at each position. TCRdb limited this immuneACCESS table to in-frame rearrangements with V and J called. A share of clones is missing; checked studies link under half to unresolved V genes, and the rest is unexplained. The V and J calls and the clone size are those of that table, but D and trimming were determined from the DNA. The sample includes approximately 27,000 clones, with approximately 89% observed a single time. The ten largest account for under 15% of the sample.

Details on this clone: Its antigen remains undetermined. Per-nucleotide qualities are absent, and no much larger clonotype sits a single base away.

Taken with the paper, the label for time point translates to: time of PML onset. The treatment or condition label, read with the paper, signifies: on natalizumab therapy at sampling. PML was diagnosed from clinical and MRI findings and confirmed by detection of JC virus DNA in cerebrospinal fluid. PML in the natalizumab-treated patients developed after between about 16 and 60 months of natalizumab therapy. Every listed patient had received interferon beta before, and every PML patient was female. Blood samples at T3 were obtained at the time of PML onset. Ficoll-Hypaque density gradient centrifugation was used to isolate peripheral blood mononuclear cells. The germline V gene gives CDR1 as SNHLY and CDR2 as FYNNEI. The CDR3 runs 12 residues from the cysteine to the phenylalanine. Here the CDR3 DNA is all that survives: 36 bases in frame from base 1.

The sample was PBMCs, taken from a patient treated with natalizumab. The clonotype comes from a woman in her 30s with progressive multifocal leukoencephalopathy. The receptor chain draws on TRBV2 and TRBJ1-2; a tentative D match to TRBD1 spans 6 bases. Read as DNA, the sequence is TGTGCTACCCAGGGGAACAGCTATGGCTACACCTTC. It codes for CATQGNSYGYTF.